Listed below are T cell receptor beta chains from one sample, sequenced in a study of metastatic and nonmetastatic thyroid tumors. TCRdb re-clonotyped the PCR reads through MiXCR. The repertoire has about 9,400 clones, about 33% of them found once; the top ten carry 16%. The sample was adjacent normal tissue. Receptors originate from a female donor with papillary thyroid cancer or a benign thyroid nodule (not recorded which). Some clones in this sample may be carry-over from other donors' samples. The CDR3 runs from the conserved cysteine through the conserved F or W.

>TRBV28
CASSLSGGTTIRGYTF
>TRBV25-1
CASSESRGPDTEAFF
>TRBV20-1
CSARRASGEIDTQYF
>TRBV6-1
CASRGSSPYEQYF
>TRBV5-1
CASSLGGTLDEKLFF
>TRBV20-1
CSAGGNSNQPQHF
>TRBV2
CASSVPGGYEQYF
>TRBV2
CASSEMCLQYYEQYF
>TRBV4-1
CASSLSVSDYNEQLF
>TRBV5-1
CASSWSQGEKLFF
>TRBV7-6
CASSLEKTGGTSGANVLTF
>TRBV6-5
CASSYPLGGGASYEQYF
>TRBV5-6
CASSWGTSGGYTF
>TRBV6-1
CASSAIAGGYEQYF
>TRBV7-8
CASSLGGGSEAFF
>TRBV6-5
CASSYDPNSGQETQYF
>TRBV11-1
CASISPGSGSSYEQYF
>TRBV13
CASSYRLGAQYF
>TRBV7-9
CASSRGSGSVDTGELFF
>TRBV7-2
CASSFFYTGSGELFF